This T cell receptor beta chain was identified in a study of cytomegalovirus exposure and HLA in healthy donors. Worth noting for this clone: As yet, its antigen is unknown.

Study-wide results and limits: Clonal expansion, a later analysis showed, was greater in HLA-associated TCR beta chains than in equally common others. As confirmed in vitro, a few CMV-associated chains were specific for CMV antigens. Highly shared sequence variants in one cluster were likely a sequencing artifact.

V was shortened by 5 bases and J by 2 bases, with 8 bases between the two germline ends. CDR1 MNHEY and CDR2 SMNVEV come from the germline V gene (reference sequence). CDR3 length: 13 amino acids. PCR employed 60 Vbeta and 13 Jbeta primers. TCRdb's table, derived via immunoSEQ multiplex PCR, lists solely in-frame clones and lacks some. Of roughly 140,000 clones listed, 79% are singletons. The sequencing sample was made of PBMCs. The genes are TRBV27 and TRBJ2-3; no clear D. The source of this sequence is a man aged 50 or older in good health and CMV-seropositive. CDR3 DNA: TGTGCCAGCAGTCCCCGTATCACAGATACGCAGTATTTT. Its translation: CASSPRITDTQYF.